These 8 T cell receptor beta chains originate from one sample sequenced in a study of T-cell reconstitution after alpha-beta-depleted transplantation in children. The library targeted TCRbeta and was prepared with unique molecular identifiers. One entry per CDR3 protein, called by TCRdb with MiXCR from the PCR reads. The sample holds hundreds of thousands of distinct CDR3 sequences; roughly a tenth are singletons and the top ten take less than 9%. Sequenced here: PBMCs, sampled before TCRalphabeta/CD19-depleted stem cell transplant. These receptors came from a boy younger than two with acute myeloid leukemia, due to receive a stem cell transplant.

This clonotype appeared many times. The CDR3 spells CASSLAVSSSYNEQFF. The CDR3 DNA reads as TGTGCCAGCAGCTTGGCCGTTTCGAGCTCCTACAATGAGCAGTTCTTC. The chain combines TRBV11-1 with TRBJ2-1, with D uncertain. This CDR3 is 16 amino acids long. The V end was cut by 3 bases, the J end by 0 bases, with 12 bases between. Germline values: CDR1 SGHAT, CDR2 FQDESV (reference sequence).

This clonotype was seen more than once but under ten times. The chain has TRBV5-4 and TRBJ2-5; D call uncertain. This CDR3 contains 17 residues. V was shortened by 1 base and J by 4 bases, with 20 bases between the two germline ends. Looked up from germline, CDR1 is SGHNT and CDR2 is YYREEE (reference sequence). The CDR3 DNA reads TGTGCCAGCAGCTTGAGGTGGACCCTGAGCTTCGGAGAGACCCAGTACTTC. Its translation: CASSLRWTLSFGETQYF.

This clonotype has at least ten counts. This chain joins TRBV11-2 and TRBJ2-1, with D hard to call. CDR1 and CDR2 (germline): SGHAT, FQNNGV. This CDR3 spans 14 amino acids. Trimming left V 2 bases short and J 4 bases short, with 9 bases between. CDR3 DNA: TGTGCCAGCAGCTTATCTGTCTCTTACAATGAGCAGTTCTTC. Protein: CASSLSVSYNEQFF.

This clonotype was recorded a few times. The rearrangement joins TRBV7-9 to TRBJ2-7; D is possibly TRBD2 (6 bases). The V end was cut by 8 bases, the J end by 2 bases, with 10 bases between. From germline, CDR1 is SEHNR and CDR2 FQNEAQ (reference sequence). The CDR3 is 12 amino acids. CDR3 region: CASRGTAYEQYF. CDR3 coding DNA: TGTGCCAGCCGGGGGACTGCCTACGAGCAGTACTTC.

This clonotype was detected only a few times. This rearrangement joins TRBV7-8 to TRBJ1-5; no reliable D call. Germline V gives CDR1 SGHVS, CDR2 FQNEAQ. Trimming cost V 1 base and J 5 bases, with 9 bases left between them. CDR3 length equals 14 residues. The CDR3 sequence: CASSLELDYQPQHF. The CDR3 region has the DNA TGTGCCAGCAGCTTAGAACTGGATTATCAGCCCCAGCATTTT.

This clonotype came up many times. The gene calls are TRBV27 and TRBJ1-1, with unresolved D. Trimming left V 4 bases short and J 7 bases short, with 7 bases between. The CDR3 has 11 amino acids. CDR1 is MNHEY and CDR2 is SMNVEV in the germline V gene (reference sequence). CDR3 DNA sequence: TGTGCCAGCAGTTCGTCATATGAAGCTTTCTTT. This gives the protein CASSSSYEAFF.

As regards this clonotype: A read error may explain this, as a much larger clone is one base away. The CDR3 reads CASSVGGESSYEQYF. DNA for the CDR3: TGTGCCAGCAGCGTAGGGGGGGAATCTAGCTACGAGCAGTACTTC. V and J are TRBV9 and TRBJ2-7, with a tentative D call TRBD2 (6 bases). Germline V gives CDR1 SGDLS, CDR2 YYNGEE. The CDR3 loop spans 15 amino acids. The germline V and J ends were trimmed by 0 bases and 3 bases, with 13 bases remaining between them.

This clonotype was counted at least ten times. The CDR3 DNA sequence: TGTGCCAGCAGTTACGTGGCAGGGGGTGTTCGCCAAGAGACCCAGTACTTC. It codes for CASSYVAGGVRQETQYF. The chain combines TRBV6-5 with TRBJ2-5, with 7 bases aligning to TRBD1. With 2 bases clipped from V and 1 base from J, the junction kept 10 bases outside the gene matches. CDR3 length: 17 amino acids. The germline V gene encodes CDR1 MNHEY and CDR2 SVGAGI.